This section outlines one T cell receptor beta chain sequence together with its context. Its specificity is unknown. A much larger clonotype is one base distant, so this may be a read error. The CDR3 is made up of 15 amino acids. CDR1 is DFQATT and CDR2 is SNEGSKA in the germline V gene (reference sequence). The source of the sample is a study of T cells in Graves' hyperthyroidism and ophthalmopathy. The wider study: Peripheral blood was collected at initial diagnosis, before any treatment.

Patients aged 18 to 65 with hyperthyroidism were newly diagnosed, with duration under 2 months. Sample collection date corresponds to first hyperthyroidism diagnosis, prior to any ophthalmopathy symptoms. Amplification of TCR beta CDR3 regions was performed using RNA transcripts as template. In the first-round RT-PCR of the TCR CDR3, the HTBI primer set was used. TCRdb passed the multiplex PCR reads through MiXCR, listing each CDR3 protein once. The sample has almost 600,000 distinct CDR3 sequences, around 14% seen once. General study results and limits: Blood also showed most of the thyroid clonotypes that were expanded above 0.001.

The clonotype was recovered from a woman between 25 and 40 years old with Graves' hyperthyroidism that later progressed to Graves' ophthalmopathy. The sequenced material came from blood. This chain connects TRBV20-1 to TRBJ2-3; 11 bases map to TRBD2. CDR3 sequence: CSARATSGSRDTEYF. The CDR3 region has the DNA TGCAGTGCTAGAGCTACTAGCGGGAGTAGGGATACGGAGTATTTT.